A selection of T cell receptor beta chains follows, all from one sample in a study of blood T cell repertoires in COVID-19. Some clones are missing from TCRdb's copy, which holds only in-frame ones; the method was immunoSEQ multiplex PCR. The profile covers around 70,000 clones, with 91% appearing a single time and under 6% taken by the ten largest. Specimen: peripheral blood. The receptors stem from a human donor in a cohort sampled during active COVID-19. The CDR3 runs from the conserved cysteine through the conserved F or W. The D gene is left open where the match is weak. The listing skips clone size in some rows; elsewhere it reads once, few, many or a size class.

abundance: -
j_gene: TRBJ2-1
v_gene: TRBV29-1
d_gene: -
CDR3nt: TGCAGCGTTGGTAAAGGAGGCAATGAGCAGTTCTTC
CDR3aa: CSVGKGGNEQFF

abundance: once
j_gene: TRBJ2-2
v_gene: TRBV7-2
d_gene: -
CDR3nt: TGTGCCAGCAGCTTAGACAGGACGAACACCGGGGAGCTGTTTTTT
CDR3aa: CASSLDRTNTGELFF

abundance: -
j_gene: TRBJ2-1
v_gene: TRBV4-1
d_gene: TRBD1
CDR3nt: TGCGCCAGCAGCCTTGACAGGGGGGCGAGTGAGCAGTTCTTC
CDR3aa: CASSLDRGASEQFF

abundance: -
j_gene: TRBJ1-4
v_gene: TRBV21-1
d_gene: -
CDR3nt: TGTGCCAGCGTTCGGTCCGGGGGGAGTGAAAAACTGTTTTTT
CDR3aa: CASVRSGGSEKLFF

abundance: -
j_gene: TRBJ2-2
v_gene: TRBV5-1
d_gene: TRBD1
CDR3nt: TGCGCCAGCAGCCAAATCGACAGGGTGGCCGGGGAGCTGTTTTTT
CDR3aa: CASSQIDRVAGELFF

abundance: once
j_gene: TRBJ2-6
v_gene: TRBV5-1
d_gene: TRBD1
CDR3nt: TGCGCCAGCAGCTTTAACAGGGGCGCGGGTGGGGCCAACGTCCTGACTTTC
CDR3aa: CASSFNRGAGGANVLTF

abundance: -
j_gene: TRBJ2-1
v_gene: TRBV9
d_gene: -
CDR3nt: TGTGCCAGCAGCGTAGTTTCGCGCCCTACCTACAATGAGCAGTTCTTC
CDR3aa: CASSVVSRPTYNEQFF

abundance: -
j_gene: TRBJ2-3
v_gene: TRBV4-3
d_gene: TRBD2
CDR3nt: TGCGCCAGCAGCCAGGGTAGCGGGGGGGCAAGAGATACGCAGTATTTT
CDR3aa: CASSQGSGGARDTQYF

abundance: -
j_gene: TRBJ2-1
v_gene: TRBV18
d_gene: -
CDR3nt: TGTGCCAGCTCACCACCGGCAGGGGACTACAATGAGCAGTTCTTC
CDR3aa: CASSPPAGDYNEQFF

abundance: -
j_gene: TRBJ2-7
v_gene: TRBV19
d_gene: -
CDR3nt: TGTGCCAGTAGTATAACGGGGGGCCCCTACGAGCAGTACTTC
CDR3aa: CASSITGGPYEQYF

abundance: -
j_gene: TRBJ1-3
v_gene: TRBV18
d_gene: TRBD1
CDR3nt: TGTGCCAGCTCACCGGGGACAGCGAGCTCTGGAAACACCATATATTTT
CDR3aa: CASSPGTASSGNTIYF

abundance: -
j_gene: TRBJ1-2
v_gene: TRBV6-5
d_gene: -
CDR3nt: TGTGCCAGCAGTTCAACCGGGGGGAGAATTAACTATGGCTACACCTTC
CDR3aa: CASSSTGGRINYGYTF

abundance: -
j_gene: TRBJ1-4
v_gene: TRBV19
d_gene: -
CDR3nt: TGTGCCAGTAGTATCTCCGGGGAGTACGAAAAACTGTTTTTT
CDR3aa: CASSISGEYEKLFF

abundance: -
j_gene: TRBJ1-5
v_gene: TRBV6-2/TRBV6-3
d_gene: -
CDR3nt: TGTGCCAGCAGTATTACAGGCCGACAGCCCCAGCATTTT
CDR3aa: CASSITGRQPQHF

abundance: -
j_gene: TRBJ2-7
v_gene: TRBV5-1
d_gene: -
CDR3nt: TGCGCCAGCAGCTCCGGGACTTCCACGCGCGAGCAGTACTTC
CDR3aa: CASSSGTSTREQYF

abundance: -
j_gene: TRBJ1-2
v_gene: TRBV5-1
d_gene: -
CDR3nt: TGCGCCAGCAGCTTGGGGGACGGGGGGAACTATGGCTACACCTTC
CDR3aa: CASSLGDGGNYGYTF

abundance: -
j_gene: TRBJ1-1
v_gene: TRBV6-1
d_gene: TRBD1
CDR3nt: TGTGCCAGCAGTGACAGACCGGGACAGGCAAACGATCCAGACGAAGCTTTCTTT
CDR3aa: CASSDRPGQANDPDEAFF

abundance: -
j_gene: TRBJ1-4
v_gene: TRBV4-1
d_gene: TRBD1
CDR3nt: TGCGCCAGCAGCCTCGACAGGGTGAGCGAAAAACTGTTTTTT
CDR3aa: CASSLDRVSEKLFF

abundance: -
j_gene: TRBJ2-6
v_gene: TRBV19
d_gene: -
CDR3nt: TGTGCCAGTAGTATAGTCAGGGGAGATTCTGGGGCCAACGTCCTGACTTTC
CDR3aa: CASSIVRGDSGANVLTF

abundance: -
j_gene: TRBJ2-3
v_gene: TRBV27
d_gene: -
CDR3nt: TGTGCCAGCAGTTTATCGAGGAGGGGTACGCAGTATTTT
CDR3aa: CASSLSRRGTQYF

abundance: -
j_gene: TRBJ1-4
v_gene: TRBV4-3
d_gene: -
CDR3nt: TGCGCCAGCAGTACGTTAGGCGGAGGTGGTGAAAAACTGTTTTTT
CDR3aa: CASSTLGGGGEKLFF

abundance: -
j_gene: TRBJ1-2
v_gene: TRBV3-1/TRBV3-2
d_gene: TRBD1
CDR3nt: TGTGCCAGCAGCACACCGGGACAGGGGGCCTATGGCTACACCTTC
CDR3aa: CASSTPGQGAYGYTF

abundance: -
j_gene: TRBJ2-1
v_gene: TRBV5-1
d_gene: -
CDR3nt: TGCGCCAGCAGCGACAGTAGCTCCTACAATGAGCAGTTCTTC
CDR3aa: CASSDSSSYNEQFF

abundance: -
j_gene: TRBJ1-4
v_gene: TRBV19
d_gene: TRBD1
CDR3nt: TGTGCCAGTAGTGCCAAGACAGGGGGTGAAGAAAAACTGTTTTTT
CDR3aa: CASSAKTGGEEKLFF

abundance: -
j_gene: TRBJ2-5
v_gene: TRBV10-3
d_gene: -
CDR3nt: TGTGCCATCAGTGAGTCCGGGGGGCGGCAAGAGACCCAGTACTTC
CDR3aa: CAISESGGRQETQYF

abundance: -
j_gene: TRBJ1-5
v_gene: TRBV7-9
d_gene: -
CDR3nt: TGTGCCAGCAGCCTAGGAGGGGGTGAAAGCAATCAGCCCCAGCATTTT
CDR3aa: CASSLGGGESNQPQHF

abundance: -
j_gene: TRBJ2-7
v_gene: TRBV7-2
d_gene: TRBD2
CDR3nt: TGTGCCAGCAGCCTCAGCGGGGGATTAATGTACGAGCAGTACTTC
CDR3aa: CASSLSGGLMYEQYF

abundance: -
j_gene: TRBJ2-1
v_gene: TRBV19
d_gene: -
CDR3nt: TGTGCCAGTAGGCCTTTAGTTGGCTCCTACAATGAGCAGTTCTTC
CDR3aa: CASRPLVGSYNEQFF

abundance: -
j_gene: TRBJ2-1
v_gene: TRBV7-9
d_gene: TRBD2
CDR3nt: TGTGCCAGCAGCGCGAGACTAGCGGGGGGCAATGAGCAGTTCTTC
CDR3aa: CASSARLAGGNEQFF

abundance: -
j_gene: TRBJ1-6
v_gene: TRBV7-8
d_gene: -
CDR3nt: TGTGCCAGCAGCTTAGCGGGCGACGGCGGGATGTATTCACCCCTCCACTTT
CDR3aa: CASSLAGDGGMYSPLHF

abundance: -
j_gene: TRBJ2-2
v_gene: TRBV27
d_gene: -
CDR3nt: TGTGCCAGCAGTTTGGTCGGTACCAGGGGTATCACCGGGGAGCTGTTTTTT
CDR3aa: CASSLVGTRGITGELFF

abundance: -
j_gene: TRBJ1-2
v_gene: TRBV19
d_gene: -
CDR3nt: TGTGCCAGTAAATCCCGGGGAAACTATGGCTACACCTTC
CDR3aa: CASKSRGNYGYTF

abundance: -
j_gene: TRBJ1-1
v_gene: TRBV18
d_gene: -
CDR3nt: TGTGCCAGCTCGCCGATTGGAGCATCGGGGGGGACTGAAGCTTTCTTT
CDR3aa: CASSPIGASGGTEAFF

abundance: few
j_gene: TRBJ1-2
v_gene: TRBV5-4
d_gene: TRBD1
CDR3nt: TGTGCCAGCAGCTTTAACAGGGGAGACGGCTACACCTTC
CDR3aa: CASSFNRGDGYTF

abundance: -
j_gene: TRBJ2-2
v_gene: TRBV19
d_gene: TRBD2
CDR3nt: TGTGCCAGTAGTATTGGCCGTCGGGGGGGTAAAGCGACCGGGGAGCTGTTTTTT
CDR3aa: CASSIGRRGGKATGELFF

abundance: -
j_gene: TRBJ2-7
v_gene: TRBV7-2
d_gene: TRBD1
CDR3nt: TGTGCCAGCAGCCCGCCGGGACAGGGGCCCTACGAGCAGTACTTC
CDR3aa: CASSPPGQGPYEQYF

abundance: -
j_gene: TRBJ1-5
v_gene: TRBV4-1
d_gene: -
CDR3nt: TGCGCCAGCAGCCAAGATCCTGGGGCTCAGCCCCAGCATTTT
CDR3aa: CASSQDPGAQPQHF

abundance: -
j_gene: TRBJ1-2
v_gene: TRBV19
d_gene: -
CDR3nt: TGTGCCAGTAGTATGAGGAGCTATGGCTACACCTTC
CDR3aa: CASSMRSYGYTF

abundance: -
j_gene: TRBJ2-2
v_gene: TRBV4-3
d_gene: TRBD2
CDR3nt: TGCGCCAGCAGCCCAGGTGGTAGCGGGGGTGTCTCCGGGGAGCTGTTTTTT
CDR3aa: CASSPGGSGGVSGELFF

abundance: -
j_gene: TRBJ2-7
v_gene: TRBV5-5
d_gene: -
CDR3nt: TGTGCCAGCAGCTTACAGGGAACCGCTGCCTACGAGCAGTACTTC
CDR3aa: CASSLQGTAAYEQYF

abundance: -
j_gene: TRBJ2-7
v_gene: TRBV2
d_gene: -
CDR3nt: TGTGCCTACTCCCTTAGCGACTCCTACGAGCAGTACTTC
CDR3aa: CAYSLSDSYEQYF

abundance: -
j_gene: TRBJ1-1
v_gene: TRBV2
d_gene: -
CDR3nt: TGTGCCAGCAGTGAAGCTCATAGGACAGCTTCGGTTGTTCTGAACACTGAAGCTTTCTTT
CDR3aa: CASSEAHRTASVVLNTEAFF

abundance: -
j_gene: TRBJ2-7
v_gene: TRBV7-3
d_gene: TRBD1
CDR3nt: TGTGCCAGCAGCGCCGGACAGGGGGCAGACGAGCAGTACTTC
CDR3aa: CASSAGQGADEQYF